These 3 T cell receptor beta chains were sequenced from one sample in a study of cytomegalovirus exposure and HLA in healthy donors (dated by TCRdb to about 2017). Libraries were built with the immunoSEQ multiplex PCR assay. For the multiplex PCR, a mixture combining 60 forward primers for TCR Vbeta segments and 13 reverse primers for TCR Jbeta segments was used. This immuneACCESS table, as held by TCRdb, lists in-frame sequences with V and J called but not all clones. Of the missing ones, under half trace to an unresolved V gene in checked studies; the others have no known cause. Here the sample has about 240,000 clones; approximately 81% occur a single time. Almost 8% of the sample is in the top ten clones. Sequencing was performed on PBMCs. The receptors stem from a woman aged 55 to 70 in good health and CMV-seropositive.

This clone was counted between two and nine times. V gene TRBV7-9 combines with J gene TRBJ1-2; 9 bases line up with TRBD1. The CDR3 is 16 residues long. CDR1 and CDR2 (germline): SEHNR, FQNEAQ (reference sequence). Trimming at V came to 4 bases and at J to 8 bases, leaving 14 bases not matched to a gene. Here the CDR3 DNA reads TGTGCCAGCAGCTCCAACCGGGACAGGGTCGCACGGGGCTACACCTTC. This codes for CASSSNRDRVARGYTF.

This rearrangement joins TRBV13 to TRBJ1-2; 10 bases agree with TRBD1. Germline lookup yields CDR1 PRHDT and CDR2 FYEKMQ (reference sequence). Trimming cost V 5 bases and J 0 bases; bases outside gene matches: 9. The CDR3 covers 17 residues. The CDR3 protein is CASSLGQGVTSNYGYTF. Here the CDR3 DNA reads TGTGCCAGCAGCCTTGGACAGGGGGTAACGTCTAACTATGGCTACACCTTC. Full variable domain (outside the CDR3, taken from reference TRBV13 and TRBJ1-2): AAGVIQSPRHLIKEKRETATLKCYPIPRHDTVYWYQQGPGQDPQFLISFYEKMQSDKGSIPDRFSAQQFSDYHSELNMSSLELGDSALYFCASSLGQGVTSNYGYTFGSGTRLTVV.

This clone was observed a handful of times. The chain couples TRBV30 to TRBJ2-7, with TRBD2 matching 9 bases. Germline CDR1 is GTSNPN and CDR2 is SVGIG (reference sequence). V trimming: 3 bases; J trimming: 4 bases; junction bases outside the gene matches: 7. There are 14 residues in the CDR3. CDR3 sequence: CAWRGREGPYEQYF. For the CDR3, the DNA is TGTGCCTGGAGAGGGCGGGAGGGCCCATACGAGCAGTACTTC. The variable domain in full, with the rest retrieved from reference TRBV30 and TRBJ2-7, is SQTIHQWPATLVQPVGSPLSLECTVEGTSNPNLYWYRQAAGRGLQLLFYSVGIGQISSEVPQNLSASRPQDRQFILSSKKLLLSDSGFYLCAWRGREGPYEQYFGPGTRLTVT.